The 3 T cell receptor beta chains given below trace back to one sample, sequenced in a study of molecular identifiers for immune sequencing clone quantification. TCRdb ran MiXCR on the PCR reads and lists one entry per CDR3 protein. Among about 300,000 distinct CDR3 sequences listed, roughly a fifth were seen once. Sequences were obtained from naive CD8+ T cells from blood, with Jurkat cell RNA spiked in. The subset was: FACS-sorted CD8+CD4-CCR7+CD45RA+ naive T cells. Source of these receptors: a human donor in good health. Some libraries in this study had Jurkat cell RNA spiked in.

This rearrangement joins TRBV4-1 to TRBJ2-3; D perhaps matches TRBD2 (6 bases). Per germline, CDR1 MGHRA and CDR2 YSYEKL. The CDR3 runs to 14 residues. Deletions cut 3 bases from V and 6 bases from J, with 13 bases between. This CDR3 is CASSHEWRGDTQYF. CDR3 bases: TGCGCCAGCAGCCACGAATGGAGGGGCGATACGCAGTATTTT.

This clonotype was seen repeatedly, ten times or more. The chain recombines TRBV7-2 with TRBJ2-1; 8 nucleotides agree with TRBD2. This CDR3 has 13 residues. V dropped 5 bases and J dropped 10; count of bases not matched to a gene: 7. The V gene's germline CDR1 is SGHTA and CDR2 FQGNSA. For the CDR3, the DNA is TGTGCCAGCAGCCCCCCGGGGGGGACGGAGCAGTTCTTC. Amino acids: CASSPPGGTEQFF.

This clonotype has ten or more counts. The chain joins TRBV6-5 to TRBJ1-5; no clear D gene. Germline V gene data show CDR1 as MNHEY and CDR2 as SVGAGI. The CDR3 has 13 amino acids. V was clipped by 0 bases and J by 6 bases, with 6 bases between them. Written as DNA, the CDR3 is TGTGCCAGCAGTTACTCGATTTCTCAGCCCCAGCATTTT. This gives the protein CASSYSISQPQHF.